What follows are 2 T cell receptor beta chains derived from one specimen sequenced in a study of CD8+ T cells in alopecia areata. Investigators isolated RNA and reverse transcribed it into cDNA to act as the sequencing template. Generated by immunoSEQ multiplex PCR, the TCRdb table keeps only in-frame clones and is missing some. The table lists 110,000 to 150,000 clones, roughly 52% of them singletons. Stated treatment: oral pan-JAK inhibitor, 5-10 mg twice daily. This material consisted of CD8+ T cells sorted from blood, taken at week 4, from a patient treated with tofacitinib. These receptor sequences come from a human donor with alopecia areata.

This chain connects TRBV9 to TRBJ1-2; D is ambiguous. Germline V CDR1 and CDR2: SGDLS, YYNGEE. Trimming shortened V by 3 bases and J by 3 bases, and 21 bases separated the two germline ends. This CDR3 has 17 amino acids. The CDR3 is CASSGLRLKEKYYGYTF. The DNA of the CDR3 is TGTGCCAGCAGCGGCCTAAGACTCAAGGAAAAATACTATGGCTACACCTTC.

The chain recombines TRBV20-1 with TRBJ1-1; no clear D gene. Per germline, CDR1 DFQATT and CDR2 SNEGSKA (reference sequence). The CDR3 extends over 8 amino acids. The V and J ends lost 3 bases and 14 bases respectively, with 7 bases between them. The CDR3 loop reads CSASPWFF. As DNA, the CDR3 is TGCAGTGCTAGCCCTTGGTTCTTT.